A single sample gave rise to the 2 T cell receptor beta chains below, sequenced in a study of CD8+ T cells in alopecia areata. After isolation, RNA underwent reverse transcription to generate cDNA as the sequencing template. Data came from immunoSEQ multiplex PCR; TCRdb stores just in-frame clones and leaves some out. The repertoire holds some 110,000 clones, with 35% to 45% as singletons. The specimen was CD4+ T cells sorted from blood. The receptors were sampled from a human donor with alopecia areata.

The rearrangement joins TRBV30 to TRBJ1-1; D is undetermined. CDR3 size: 12 residues. V was shortened by 3 bases and J by 7 bases, with 12 bases between the two germline ends. Germline values: CDR1 GTSNPN, CDR2 SVGIG (reference sequence). This CDR3 is CAWRSVFGEAFF. The CDR3 DNA reads TGTGCCTGGAGATCAGTCTTCGGTGAAGCTTTCTTT.

The V call is TRBV5-4, the J call TRBJ1-2, with D tentatively TRBD1 (6 bases). Germline CDR1 SGHNT, CDR2 YYREEE (reference sequence). Trimming removed 4 bases from V and 3 bases from J, with 13 bases in between. The CDR3 runs 14 residues. This CDR3 reads CASSPGGADYGYTF. In nucleotides, the CDR3 is TGTGCCAGCAGCCCGGGGGGGGCGGACTATGGCTACACCTTC.